These T cell receptor beta chains were read from a single sample in a study of CD8 T cells in ankylosing spondylitis. TCRdb processed the 5' RACE reads anew with MiXCR; each CDR3 protein has one entry. The sample includes some 200,000 distinct CDR3 sequences, 9.5% to 15% of them seen just once. Sequencing used blood, either unsorted or a sorted T cell fraction (not recorded which). The receptors originated from a male donor with ankylosing spondylitis or in good health (not recorded which). CDR3s include the opening cysteine and the closing phenylalanine or tryptophan. The D gene is left open where the match is weak. Clone size is given for some rows only: seen once, a few or many times, or a class if the clone is expanded.

d_call	v_call	j_call	clone_size	cdr3_nt	cdr3_aa
TRBD2	TRBV19	TRBJ2-1	many	TGTGCCAGTAGTAGGTCTAGCGGGGACTACAATGAGCAGTTCTTC	CASSRSSGDYNEQFF
TRBD1	TRBV27	TRBJ2-3	few	TGTGCCAGCAGTTTATTGGGGTCAGGGGGCATGACAGATACGCAGTATTTT	CASSLLGSGGMTDTQYF
NA	TRBV20-1	TRBJ2-1	few	TGCAGTGCTTATCGACGGGGCACGGTCAATGAGCAGTTCTTC	CSAYRRGTVNEQFF
NA	TRBV29-1	TRBJ2-7	NA	TGCAGCGTTCGGGCCGGCAGTCCGAGATACGAGCAGTACTTC	CSVRAGSPRYEQYF
TRBD2	TRBV4-1	TRBJ2-1	NA	TGCGCCAGCAGCGCCCCACTAGCGGGGGGTGACAATGAGCAGTTCTTC	CASSAPLAGGDNEQFF
TRBD2	TRBV3-1	TRBJ2-3	NA	TGTGCCAGCAGCGGACTAGCGGGGGCCAGCACAGATACGCAGTATTTT	CASSGLAGASTDTQYF
NA	TRBV20-1	TRBJ2-7	NA	TGCAGTGCTAGCGATTCGAGCGAGCAGTACTTC	CSASDSSEQYF
TRBD1	TRBV7-9	TRBJ2-7	NA	TGTGCCAGCAGCCCAGACAGGGTTGGGGACTACGAGCAGTACTTC	CASSPDRVGDYEQYF
NA	TRBV12-3/TRBV12-4	TRBJ1-5	many	TGTGCCAGCACCAGGGCGGGAAGCAATCAGCCCCAGCATTTT	CASTRAGSNQPQHF
NA	TRBV27	TRBJ2-2	NA	TGTGCCAGCAGTTTACCTGCGAACACCGGGGAGCTGTTTTTT	CASSLPANTGELFF
TRBD2	TRBV5-5	TRBJ2-3	NA	TGTGCCAGCAGCGGGCAACCGGGACTAGCGGGGCAGCAGTATTTT	CASSGQPGLAGQQYF
NA	TRBV30	TRBJ2-1	few	TGTGCCTGGAGGTCTCCCACGATTTGTGTCTTC	CAWRSPTICVF
TRBD1	TRBV3-1	TRBJ2-7	few	TGTGCCAGCAGCCAAGAACGGACAGGGGTTTACGAGCAGTACTTC	CASSQERTGVYEQYF
NA	TRBV14	TRBJ2-2	few	TGTGCCAGCAGCCAACTAGCGAGCACCGGGGAGCTGTTTTTT	CASSQLASTGELFF
NA	TRBV2	TRBJ1-2	NA	TGTGCCAGCAAGAGAGGGGGAGACGGCTACACCTTC	CASKRGGDGYTF
NA	TRBV6-1	TRBJ1-6	few	TGTGCCAGCAGTAGCTTCGGACAAAGCTCCTATAATTCACCCCTCCACTTT	CASSSFGQSSYNSPLHF
NA	TRBV7-9	TRBJ2-1	many	TGTGCCAGCAGCTCCACAGGGATGAGCTCCTACAATGAGCAGTTCTTC	CASSSTGMSSYNEQFF
TRBD2	TRBV12-3/TRBV12-4	TRBJ2-1	many	TGTGCCAGCAGCTCTACCGGGACTACCTACAATGAGCAGTTCTTC	CASSSTGTTYNEQFF
NA	TRBV18	TRBJ1-2	NA	TGTGCCAGCTCACCCACCAGGGTCCCCTTC	CASSPTRVPF
NA	TRBV27	TRBJ1-1	few	TGTGCCAGCAGTTCGCCCCCGAGGGGGAACACTGAAGCTTTCTTT	CASSSPPRGNTEAFF
NA	TRBV7-9	TRBJ1-1	many	TGTGCCAGCAGCTTAGGGGGAATGAACACTGAAGCTTTCTTT	CASSLGGMNTEAFF
TRBD2	TRBV5-1	TRBJ2-3	NA	TGCGCCAGCAGCTTGGTTCGGACTAGCGGGGGGGGAGATACGCAGTATTTT	CASSLVRTSGGGDTQYF
TRBD1	TRBV15	TRBJ2-1	few	TGTGCCACCGGGACAGACTTATTAAACAATGAGCAGTTCTTC	CATGTDLLNNEQFF
TRBD2	TRBV10-1	TRBJ2-7	many	TGCGCCAGCAGTCCCCTGGGACTAGCGGGGTCCTACGAGCAGTACTTC	CASSPLGLAGSYEQYF
NA	TRBV7-8	TRBJ2-3	NA	TGTGCCAGCCGGGACCCTGGCACAGATACGCAGTATTTT	CASRDPGTDTQYF
NA	TRBV6-5	TRBJ1-2	few	TGTGCCAGCAGTTTTAGGGGACTCTACTATGGCTACACCTTC	CASSFRGLYYGYTF
NA	TRBV20-1	TRBJ2-6	NA	TGCAGTGCTAGGGGGGCGGACCTCTCTGGGGCCAACGTCCTGACTTTC	CSARGADLSGANVLTF
TRBD2	TRBV4-1	TRBJ2-5	NA	TGCGCCAGCAGCCAAGCCCCGGGACTAGCCGGGGAGACCCAGTACTTC	CASSQAPGLAGETQYF